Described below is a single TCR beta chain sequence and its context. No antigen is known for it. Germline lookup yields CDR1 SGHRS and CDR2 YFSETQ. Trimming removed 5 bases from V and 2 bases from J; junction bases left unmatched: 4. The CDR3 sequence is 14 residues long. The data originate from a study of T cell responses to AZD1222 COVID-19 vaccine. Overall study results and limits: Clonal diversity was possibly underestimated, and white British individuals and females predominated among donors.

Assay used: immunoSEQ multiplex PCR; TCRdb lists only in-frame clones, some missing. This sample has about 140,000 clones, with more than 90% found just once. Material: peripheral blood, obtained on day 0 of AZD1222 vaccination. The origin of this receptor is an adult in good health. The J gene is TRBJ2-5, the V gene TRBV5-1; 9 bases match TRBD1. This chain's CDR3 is CASSWTGVQETQYF. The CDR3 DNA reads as TGCGCCAGCAGTTGGACAGGGGTTCAAGAGACCCAGTACTTC.